Listed here is a single T cell receptor beta chain. The entry originates in a study of CD8 T cells in Susac syndrome. An amount of RNA that ranged from roughly 0.5 to 1 ug was reverse transcribed with random hexamers. TCRdb re-derived calls from the immunoSEQ multiplex PCR reads in MiXCR, one entry per CDR3 protein. Counted here are tens of thousands of distinct CDR3 sequences, around 94% occurring once; the ten biggest clones make up around 0.33%. The V gene lost 0 bases and the J gene lost 10 bases, with 6 bases spanning the gap. This CDR3 comprises 10 residues. CDR1 is GTSNPN, CDR2 SVGIG, per germline (reference sequence).

The TCR originated in a human donor with Susac syndrome. Sequencing was performed on CD4+ T cells from PBMCs. The chain couples TRBV30 to TRBJ1-1, with D maybe TRBD1 (5 bases). The CDR3: CAWSVGTAFF. The CDR3, as DNA: TGTGCCTGGAGTGTAGGGACAGCTTTCTTT.